The 22 T cell receptor beta chains in this list originate from one sample, sequenced in a study of CXCR3-negative and CXCR3-positive naive CD8 T cells. Study-wide results and limits: More hydrophobic TRB CDR3s occurred in CXCR3-positive than in CXCR3-negative naive cells.

It was by 5' RACE with UMI labels that the TRB cDNA libraries were prepared. One entry per CDR3 protein, without DNA, is what TCRdb gives after re-calling the 5' RACE reads. The specimen's table records roughly 65,000 distinct CDR3 sequences. The antigens these receptors bind are not known. The sequenced material came from naive CXCR3+ CD8+ T cells from blood. The subset was: CD45RO-CCR7+CD27+CD95- naive CD8+ T cells expressing CXCR3 (TNR3+). These receptors were obtained from a human donor in good health. Some clones in this sample may be carry-over from other donors' samples.

The rearrangement uses TRBV4-2 and TRBJ2-7; TCRdb proposes TRBD1, but this gene call is untestable without DNA. In germline, CDR1 is LGHNA, CDR2 YNFKEQ. This CDR3 comprises 15 residues. CDR3 residues: CASSQDREVPGEQYF.

J is TRBJ2-7 and V is TRBV20-1. The germline V gene has CDR1 DFQATT and CDR2 SNEGSKA (reference sequence). The CDR3 spans 13 residues. CDR3: CSARGRRPYEQYF.

The CDR3 sequence is CASEDGRVTGELFF. The rearrangement links TRBV3-1 to TRBJ2-2. Per germline, CDR1 LGHDT and CDR2 YNNKEL (reference sequence). This CDR3 is built from 14 residues. Full variable domain (outside the CDR3, taken from reference TRBV3-1 and TRBJ2-2): DTAVSQTPKYLVTQMGNDKSIKCEQNLGHDTMYWYKQDSKKFLKIMFSYNNKELIINETVPNRFSPKSPDKAHLNLHINSLELGDSAVYFCASEDGRVTGELFFGEGSRLTVL.

The chain is built from TRBV4-2 and TRBJ1-5; TCRdb outputs TRBD1, but without DNA this stays unchecked. Looked up from germline, CDR1 is LGHNA and CDR2 is YNFKEQ. The CDR3 is made up of 14 amino acids. CDR3 sequence: CASSKRDSNQPQHF.

The rearrangement links TRBV12-3 or TRBV12-4 to TRBJ2-1; TCRdb proposes TRBD2, but this gene call is untestable without DNA. The CDR3 consists of 15 residues. The CDR3 loop reads CASSETSGDFNEQFF.

This chain uses TRBV5-1 with TRBJ1-1; TCRdb's D gene call, TRBD1, goes unchecked for lack of DNA. Germline assignment: CDR1 SGHRS and CDR2 YFSETQ. This CDR3 region has 14 residues. The CDR3 loop reads CASSLGQTNTEAFF.

The chain uses TRBV6-2 or TRBV6-3 and TRBJ2-7; lacking DNA, the TRBD1 call made by TCRdb goes unchecked. Germline loops: CDR1 MNHEY, CDR2 SVGEGT. This CDR3 is 14 amino acids long. This CDR3 reads CASSYRGRFREQYF.

V and J are TRBV29-1 and TRBJ2-7. The CDR3 totals 12 residues. From germline, CDR1 is SQVTM and CDR2 ANQGSEA. The CDR3 protein is CSVEGMTNEQYF.

This chain links TRBV4-1 with TRBJ2-3; no DNA is available, so the TRBD2 call from TCRdb remains unchecked. The CDR3 covers 16 residues. The V gene's germline CDR1 is MGHRA and CDR2 YSYEKL. The CDR3: CASSPRTSRMTDTQYF.

The chain combines TRBV28 with TRBJ1-3; TCRdb indicates TRBD1, and absent DNA this call remains unverified. The CDR3 contains 16 residues. From germline, CDR1 is MDHEN and CDR2 SYDVKM. The CDR3 loop reads CASSFALQGSRNTIYF.

The genes are TRBV27 and TRBJ2-1; TCRdb indicates TRBD1, and absent DNA this call remains unverified. The CDR3 sequence is 17 residues long. Germline lookup yields CDR1 MNHEY and CDR2 SMNVEV (reference sequence). The CDR3 is CASSLSARGWSYNEQFF.

The chain combines TRBV18 with TRBJ2-7; TCRdb's D call, TRBD1, is unchecked because there is no DNA. The CDR3 loop spans 13 amino acids. Germline CDR1 and CDR2: KGHSH and LQKENI. The CDR3 sequence: CASSIPLGHEQYF.

V gene TRBV29-1 combines with J gene TRBJ2-1. Germline CDR1 is SQVTM and CDR2 is ANQGSEA. There are 14 residues in the CDR3. The CDR3 protein is CSVGTASSYNEQFF.

The chain's CDR3 is CSFRDSGYEQYF. The chain links TRBV29-1 to TRBJ2-7; TCRdb designates TRBD2, a call that cannot be tested without DNA. Germline CDR1 reads SQVTM; CDR2 reads ANQGSEA. The CDR3 runs to 12 residues.

CDR3 region: CASSPLWGVSYEQYF. The chain is built from TRBV4-2 and TRBJ2-7; with no DNA, the TCRdb D assignment of TRBD1 cannot be verified. CDR3 size: 15 residues. Germline values: CDR1 LGHNA, CDR2 YNFKEQ.

The chain links TRBV29-1 to TRBJ1-1; TCRdb designates TRBD1, a call that cannot be tested without DNA. This CDR3 comprises 12 residues. Per germline, CDR1 SQVTM and CDR2 ANQGSEA. This CDR3 is CSVVLVGVEAFF.

The chain employs TRBV4-2 and TRBJ2-7; TCRdb picks TRBD2, but there is no DNA to check that call. CDR3 length equals 18 residues. CDR1 is LGHNA and CDR2 is YNFKEQ in the germline V gene. The CDR3 sequence is CASSQDLTGGLTPYEQYF.

This CDR3 reads CASSFDRGPGNEQFF. The chain carries TRBV7-3 and TRBJ2-1; checking the TCRdb D call of TRBD1 is not possible without DNA. The germline V gene encodes CDR1 SGHTA and CDR2 FQGTGA. This CDR3 is built from 15 residues. The whole variable domain, filled in from reference TRBV7-3 and TRBJ2-1, reads GAGVSQTPSNKVTEKGKYVELRCDPISGHTALYWYRQSLGQGPEFLIYFQGTGAADDSGLPNDRFFAVRPEGSVSTLKIQRTERGDSAVYLCASSFDRGPGNEQFFGPGTRLTVL.

This chain joins TRBV11-2 and TRBJ2-1; lacking DNA, the TRBD1 call made by TCRdb goes unchecked. Germline values: CDR1 SGHAT, CDR2 FQNNGV. This CDR3 is built from 17 residues. CDR3 sequence reads: CASSFTQGPGSYNEQFF. The full variable domain, with the rest looked up from reference TRBV11-2 and TRBJ2-1, is EAGVAQSPRYKIIEKRQSVAFWCNPISGHATLYWYQQILGQGPKLLIQFQNNGVVDDSQLPKDRFSAERLKGVDSTLKIQPAKLEDSAVYLCASSFTQGPGSYNEQFFGPGTRLTVL.

CDR3 sequence: CASSKPEGPGGYTF. This sequence joins TRBV21-1 and TRBJ1-2. TRBV21-1 is marked as a pseudogene. The CDR3 sequence is 14 residues long.

J is TRBJ2-3 and V is TRBV7-9; no DNA is available, so the TRBD1 call from TCRdb remains unchecked. This CDR3 has 14 residues. The germline V gene has CDR1 SEHNR and CDR2 FQNEAQ (reference sequence). The CDR3 sequence: CASSSRDRVDTQYF.

The CDR3 protein is CASSVRTGVGTDTQYF. V and J are TRBV9 and TRBJ2-3; TCRdb lists TRBD1, though no DNA is available to test this call. Germline CDR1 SGDLS, CDR2 YYNGEE. This CDR3 is 16 amino acids long.